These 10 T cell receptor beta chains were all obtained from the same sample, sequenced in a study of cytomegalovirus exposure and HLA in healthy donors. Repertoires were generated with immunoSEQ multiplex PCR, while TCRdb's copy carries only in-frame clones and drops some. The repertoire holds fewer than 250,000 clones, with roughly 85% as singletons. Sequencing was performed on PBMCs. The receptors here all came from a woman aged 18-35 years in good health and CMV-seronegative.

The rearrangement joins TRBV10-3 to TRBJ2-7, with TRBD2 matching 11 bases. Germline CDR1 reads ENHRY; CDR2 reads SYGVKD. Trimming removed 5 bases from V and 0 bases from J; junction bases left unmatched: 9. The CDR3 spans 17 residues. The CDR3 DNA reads TGTGCCATCAGTAAAACTCCCGGGACTAGCGGCTCCTACGAGCAGTACTTC. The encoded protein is CAISKTPGTSGSYEQYF.

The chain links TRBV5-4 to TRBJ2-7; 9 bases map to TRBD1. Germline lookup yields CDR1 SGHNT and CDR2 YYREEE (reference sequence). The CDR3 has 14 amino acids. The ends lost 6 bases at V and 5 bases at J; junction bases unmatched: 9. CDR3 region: CASTRDRAIHEQYF. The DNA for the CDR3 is TGTGCCAGCACCCGGGACAGGGCGATCCACGAGCAGTACTTC.

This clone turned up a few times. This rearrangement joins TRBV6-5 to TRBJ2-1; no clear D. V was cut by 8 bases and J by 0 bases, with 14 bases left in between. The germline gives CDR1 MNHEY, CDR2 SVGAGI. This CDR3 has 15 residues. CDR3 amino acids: CASAPDRNSYNEQFF. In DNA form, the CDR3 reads TGTGCCAGCGCACCGGACCGTAACTCCTACAATGAGCAGTTCTTC.

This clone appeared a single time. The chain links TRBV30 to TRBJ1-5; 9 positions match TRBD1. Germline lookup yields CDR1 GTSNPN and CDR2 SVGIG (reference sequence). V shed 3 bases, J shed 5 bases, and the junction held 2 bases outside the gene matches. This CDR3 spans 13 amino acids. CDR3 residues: CAWSGQGYQPQHF. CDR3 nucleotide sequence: TGTGCCTGGAGCGGACAGGGGTATCAGCCCCAGCATTTT. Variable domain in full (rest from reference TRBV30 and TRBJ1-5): SQTIHQWPATLVQPVGSPLSLECTVEGTSNPNLYWYRQAAGRGLQLLFYSVGIGQISSEVPQNLSASRPQDRQFILSSKKLLLSDSGFYLCAWSGQGYQPQHFGDGTRLSIL.

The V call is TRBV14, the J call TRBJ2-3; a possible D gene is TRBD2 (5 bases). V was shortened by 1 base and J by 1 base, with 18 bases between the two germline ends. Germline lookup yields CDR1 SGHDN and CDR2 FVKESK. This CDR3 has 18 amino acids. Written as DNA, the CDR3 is TGTGCCAGCAGCCAAGCCTCCTACTCGCGGACTCGCACAGATACGCAGTATTTT. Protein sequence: CASSQASYSRTRTDTQYF.

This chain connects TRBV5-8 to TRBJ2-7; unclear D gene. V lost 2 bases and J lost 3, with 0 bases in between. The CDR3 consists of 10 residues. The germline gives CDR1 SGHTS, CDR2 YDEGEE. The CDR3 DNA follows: TGTGCCAGCAGCTTCTACGAGCAGTACTTC. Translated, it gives CASSFYEQYF.

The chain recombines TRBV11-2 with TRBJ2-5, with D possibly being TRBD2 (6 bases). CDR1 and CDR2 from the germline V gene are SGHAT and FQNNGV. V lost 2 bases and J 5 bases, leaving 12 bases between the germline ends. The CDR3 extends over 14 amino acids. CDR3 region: CASSLYGGAETQYF. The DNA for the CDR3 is TGTGCCAGCAGCTTATACGGCGGGGCGGAGACCCAGTACTTC.

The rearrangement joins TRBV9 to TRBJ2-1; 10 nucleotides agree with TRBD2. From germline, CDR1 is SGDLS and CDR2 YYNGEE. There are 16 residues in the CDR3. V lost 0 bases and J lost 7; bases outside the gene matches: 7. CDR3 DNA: TGTGCCAGCAGCGTAGCTGATCGGACTAGCGGTAATGAGCAGTTCTTC. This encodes CASSVADRTSGNEQFF.

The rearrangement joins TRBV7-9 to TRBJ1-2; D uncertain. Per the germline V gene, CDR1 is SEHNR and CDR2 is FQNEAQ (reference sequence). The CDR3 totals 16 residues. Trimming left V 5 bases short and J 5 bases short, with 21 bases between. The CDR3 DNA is TGTGCCAGCAGCCGAGCAGCTCTTACAGATCGATATGGCTACACCTTC. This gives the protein CASSRAALTDRYGYTF.

Here the CDR3 DNA reads TGTGCCAGCAGCTCGGACACAAACACTGAAGCTTTCTTT. Amino acid sequence: CASSSDTNTEAFF. The chain couples TRBV7-8 to TRBJ1-1; possible D gene TRBD1, 5 bases. V lost 4 bases and J lost 2, with 8 bases in between. CDR3 size: 13 residues. Germline loops: CDR1 SGHVS, CDR2 FQNEAQ.